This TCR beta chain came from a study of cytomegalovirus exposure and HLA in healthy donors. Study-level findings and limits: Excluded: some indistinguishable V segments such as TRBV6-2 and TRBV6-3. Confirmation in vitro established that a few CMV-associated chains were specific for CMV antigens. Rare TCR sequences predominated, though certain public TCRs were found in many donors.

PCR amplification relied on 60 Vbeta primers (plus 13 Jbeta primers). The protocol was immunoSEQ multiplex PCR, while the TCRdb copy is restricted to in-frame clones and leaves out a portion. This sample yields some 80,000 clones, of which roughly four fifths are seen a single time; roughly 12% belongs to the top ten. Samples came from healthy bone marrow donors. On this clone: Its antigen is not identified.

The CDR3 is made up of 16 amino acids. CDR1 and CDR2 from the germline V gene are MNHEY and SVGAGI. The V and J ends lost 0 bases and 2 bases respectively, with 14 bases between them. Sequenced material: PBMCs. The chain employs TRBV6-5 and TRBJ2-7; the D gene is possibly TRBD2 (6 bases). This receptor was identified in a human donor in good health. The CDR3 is CASSYSAPGLPYEQYF. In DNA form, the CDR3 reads TGTGCCAGCAGTTACTCGGCCCCAGGACTACCCTACGAGCAGTACTTC.